The 5 T cell receptor beta chains below were found in one sample sequenced in a study of a mutant IDH1 vaccine in newly diagnosed glioma. Described time point: baseline, week 1 (first vaccination visit). The treatment: pre-vaccination baseline after standard-of-care therapy. Assay used: immunoSEQ multiplex PCR; TCRdb lists only in-frame clones, some missing. This sample has 70,000 to 100,000 clones; around 80% occur once, and the top ten carry 4.5% to 5.5%. Material: PBMCs, obtained from a glioma patient treated with radiotherapy, temozolomide or both. Receptors originate from a middle-aged man with glioma. Some clones in this sample may be carry-over from other donors' samples.

This clone was picked up a small number of times. The gene calls are TRBV14 and TRBJ1-2; TRBD1 might be the D (5 bases). CDR3 length: 13 residues. Germline assignment: CDR1 SGHDN and CDR2 FVKESK. Deletions cut 3 bases from V and 4 bases from J, with 9 bases between. The CDR3 protein is CASSHSRAYGYTF. DNA for the CDR3: TGTGCCAGCAGCCATAGCAGGGCCTATGGCTACACCTTC.

The CDR3 DNA sequence: TGTGCCAGCAGCCTTGCTGCCTACGAGCAGTACTTC. It codes for CASSLAAYEQYF. V and J are TRBV5-6 and TRBJ2-7, with no clear D. In germline, CDR1 is SGHDT, CDR2 YYEEEE. CDR3 length: 12 amino acids. Trimming shortened V by 4 bases and J by 2 bases, and 7 bases separated the two germline ends.

There are a few counts of this clone. This chain's CDR3 is CASRLVTNSYNEQFF. The CDR3, as DNA: TGTGCTAGCCGACTAGTGACAAACTCCTACAATGAGCAGTTCTTC. The chain links TRBV12-5 to TRBJ2-1; a possible D gene is TRBD2 (6 bases). Germline V gene sequence: CDR1 LGHNT, CDR2 FRNRAP. The CDR3 extends over 15 amino acids. Trimming removed 9 bases at V and 0 bases at J, with 15 bases between.

This clone was picked up a small number of times. The V and J genes are TRBV15 and TRBJ2-7; no clear D gene. Germline V CDR1 and CDR2: LNHNV, YYDKDF (reference sequence). V lost 1 base, J lost 6 bases, and 13 bases lay in between. CDR3 length: 14 amino acids. The chain's CDR3 is CATSRGTDSIEQYF. For the CDR3, the DNA is TGTGCCACCAGCAGAGGTACAGATTCTATCGAGCAGTACTTC. Full variable domain (missing parts from reference TRBV15 and TRBJ2-7): DAMVIQNPRYQVTQFGKPVTLSCSQTLNHNVMYWYQQKSSQAPKLLFHYYDKDFNNEADTPDNFQSRRPNTSFCFLDIRSPGLGDTAMYLCATSRGTDSIEQYFGPGTRLTVT.

The chain is built from TRBV14 and TRBJ1-2; weak D call: TRBD1 (6 bases). With 1 base removed from V and 4 bases from J, the gap between germline ends came to 13 bases. Per germline, CDR1 SGHDN and CDR2 FVKESK. The length of the CDR3 is 15 residues. As DNA, the CDR3 is TGTGCCAGCAGCCAAGTTCCCATAGGGGGCTATGGCTACACCTTC. Translating gives CASSQVPIGGYGYTF.